This is a list of T cell receptor beta chains from one sample in a study of early T cells in non-severe SARS-CoV-2 infection. TCRdb reanalysed the 5' RACE reads using MiXCR and keeps one entry per CDR3 protein. In the table there are around 60,000 distinct CDR3 sequences, 18% of which are singletons. The sample was whole blood, taken at baseline. The receptors originated from an adult who was a healthcare worker with PCR-confirmed SARS-CoV-2 infection or an uninfected control (not recorded which). Both conserved end residues are part of each CDR3. Each record gives: J gene, V gene, CDR3 length, clone size, D gene, CDR3 DNA, CDR3 protein. The D gene is left open where the match is weak. Some rows have no size entry. The others give once, few or many, or a class for an expanded clone.

TRBJ1-2 TRBV20-1 11 - - TGCAGTGCAGTGGGGGAATCGGGCTACACCTTC CSAVGESGYTF
TRBJ2-5 TRBV19 13 few - TGTGCCAGTAGCGAACAGAAAAAAGAGACCCAGTACTTC CASSEQKKETQYF
TRBJ2-5 TRBV2 16 few TRBD2 TGTGCCAGCAGTTTGGAGCGGGGCGAACTCCAAGAGACCCAGTACTTC CASSLERGELQETQYF
TRBJ2-1 TRBV4-2 16 - TRBD1 TGTGCCAGCAGCCAACAGACAGGGGGCTCCTACAATGAGCAGTTCTTC CASSQQTGGSYNEQFF
TRBJ1-1 TRBV4-3 14 medium-sized - TGCGCCAGCAGCCAAGATCGGGTCCGCGCTGAAGCTTTCTTT CASSQDRVRAEAFF
TRBJ2-7 TRBV12-3/TRBV12-4 13 few - TGTGCCAGCAGTTTTCGGGCGTTCTCCGAGCAGTACTTC CASSFRAFSEQYF
TRBJ1-2 TRBV5-5 15 - - TGTGCCAGCAGCTTGAGCGGGGCGCTTAACTATGGCTACACCTTC CASSLSGALNYGYTF
TRBJ1-1 TRBV30 11 - - TGTGCCTGGGCAGCGAACACTGAAGCTTTCTTT CAWAANTEAFF
TRBJ2-1 TRBV19 15 - TRBD1 TGTGCCAGTAGTAAAGACAGGGCACCGGCGGATGAGCAGTTCTTC CASSKDRAPADEQFF
TRBJ2-5 TRBV5-6 16 few TRBD1 TGTGCCAGCAGCATGCCCGGGACAGGGAACCAAGAGACCCAGTACTTC CASSMPGTGNQETQYF
TRBJ2-1 TRBV5-6 20 - TRBD2 TGTGCCAGCAGCCCGGGGTCCGGGGGACTAGCCACGCTTAACTACAATGAGCAGTTCTTC CASSPGSGGLATLNYNEQFF
TRBJ2-7 TRBV7-9 16 few - TGTGCCAGCAGCTGGCGCGGGCAGGGTAGGGCCTACGAGCAGTACTTC CASSWRGQGRAYEQYF
TRBJ2-1 TRBV3-1 14 - TRBD2 TGTGCCAGCAGCCCCGGGACTAACCCGAATGAGCAGTTCTTC CASSPGTNPNEQFF
TRBJ1-1 TRBV29-1 13 - - TGCAGCGTCTTGAAAGGATATGGCACTGAAGCTTTCTTT CSVLKGYGTEAFF
TRBJ2-1 TRBV11-2 16 few TRBD2 TGTGCCAGCAGCCCCTCCGGTCGCGGGAGGGTTTATGAGCAGTTCTTC CASSPSGRGRVYEQFF
TRBJ2-7 TRBV23-1 16 few TRBD1 TGCGCCAGCAGTCAATATACGGACAGGGGACGGCGCGAGCAGTACTTC CASSQYTDRGRREQYF
TRBJ2-3 TRBV10-3 13 many - TGTGCCATCAGTGAACTGGGGGCAGATACGCAGTATTTT CAISELGADTQYF
TRBJ2-5 TRBV13 15 - - TGTGCCAGCAGCCCAACCCCGGACTCGGGGGAGACCCAGTACTTC CASSPTPDSGETQYF
TRBJ1-5 TRBV27 14 few TRBD1 TGTGCCAGCAGAGGACAGGGGACATATCAGCCCCAGCATTTT CASRGQGTYQPQHF
TRBJ2-7 TRBV28 15 - - TGTGCCAGCAGTTTCACGGTCGGAGGGGGCGGCGAGCAGTACTTC CASSFTVGGGGEQYF
TRBJ2-5 TRBV7-2 15 few TRBD2 TGTGCCAGCAGCCCTCCGGCGGGAGGGAGAGAGACCCAGTACTTC CASSPPAGGRETQYF
TRBJ1-2 TRBV4-1 14 - TRBD1 TGCGCCAGCAGCAGGACAGGGGGCAGTAGTGGCTACACCTTC CASSRTGGSSGYTF
TRBJ1-2 TRBV20-1 12 many - TGCAGTGCCAGGGTGGGGAACTATGGCTACACCTTC CSARVGNYGYTF
TRBJ2-7 TRBV7-6 13 few - TGTGCCAGCAGCCCTACGGTGAGAGGGGAGCAGTACTTC CASSPTVRGEQYF
TRBJ1-1 TRBV20-1 12 few - TGCAGTGCTAGGGTTCTGGGGACTGAAGCTTTCTTT CSARVLGTEAFF
TRBJ1-4 TRBV9 14 - - TGTGCCAGCAGCGCGGACAGTGGTAATGAAAAACTGTTTTTT CASSADSGNEKLFF
TRBJ2-3 TRBV29-1 12 - - TGCAGCCCTAAGGACAACACAGATACGCAGTATTTT CSPKDNTDTQYF
TRBJ2-5 TRBV20-1 14 few TRBD1 TGCAGTGCTAGAGATGAGGGGGCGCGGGAGACCCAGTACTTC CSARDEGARETQYF
TRBJ2-3 TRBV19 13 - - TGTGCCAGTAGTATGGCTCGCACAGATACGCAGTATTTT CASSMARTDTQYF
TRBJ2-7 TRBV20-1 13 - TRBD2 TGCAGTGGGCTAGCGGATGCCTCCTACGAGCAGTACTTC CSGLADASYEQYF
TRBJ1-1 TRBV6-1 13 - TRBD1 TGTGCCAGCCAGGGGGGGATGAACACTGAAGCTTTCTTT CASQGGMNTEAFF
TRBJ2-3 TRBV15 12 - - TGTGCCACCAGCATCAGGACAGATACGCAGTATTTT CATSIRTDTQYF
TRBJ1-1 TRBV12-3/TRBV12-4 15 - - TGTGCCAGCAGTTTAGACACAACAGGGAGCACTGAAGCTTTCTTT CASSLDTTGSTEAFF
TRBJ1-6 TRBV7-9 14 few TRBD1 TGTGCCAGCAGCGGGGACAGGGACAATTCACCCCTCCACTTT CASSGDRDNSPLHF
TRBJ2-3 TRBV4-2 17 - TRBD2 TGTGCCAGCAGCCGCTCCGACGGAGCGGGAGCCACAGATACGCAGTATTTT CASSRSDGAGATDTQYF
TRBJ2-2 TRBV30 14 few TRBD1 TGTGCCTGGAGCGGGACAGGGTGGACCGGGGAGCTGTTTTTT CAWSGTGWTGELFF
TRBJ1-6 TRBV2 13 - - TGTGCCGGACAGTCGAGCCTTGGTTCACCCCTCCACTTT CAGQSSLGSPLHF
TRBJ1-5 TRBV7-2 14 few - TGTGCCAGCAGCTTGACCCAAGTCAATCAGCCCCAGCATTTT CASSLTQVNQPQHF
TRBJ2-4 TRBV11-2 17 few TRBD1 TGTGCCAGCAGCTCAGCACAACAGGGGTGGGCCAAAAACATTCAGTACTTC CASSSAQQGWAKNIQYF
TRBJ2-2 TRBV6-2/TRBV6-3 14 few TRBD2 TGTGCCTCTCGACTAGCTACGAACACCGGGGAGCTGTTTTTT CASRLATNTGELFF
TRBJ2-3 TRBV20-1 16 few TRBD2 TGCAGTGCAGGGACTAGCGGGAGGCCGCGCACAGATACGCAGTATTTT CSAGTSGRPRTDTQYF
TRBJ1-5 TRBV27 13 few - TGTGCCAGCACAGACAGTTTTGATCAGCCCCAGCATTTT CASTDSFDQPQHF